Listed below are T cell receptor beta chains from one sample, sequenced in a study of technical replicates of blood from four donors. Produced via immunoSEQ multiplex PCR; TCRdb's table is partial and in-frame only. The data hold nearly 95,000 clones, with roughly 95% observed a single time. The sample was T cells isolated from PBMCs. These receptor sequences come from a human donor in good health. Both conserved end residues are part of each CDR3. Each record gives: V gene, J gene, CDR3 protein.

TRBV6-5	TRBJ2-2	CASSYYRVAGELFF
TRBV6-5	TRBJ1-2	CASSSRGYPGGYTF
TRBV9	TRBJ2-5	CASTRRAIGETQYF
TRBV4-2	TRBJ2-5	CASSQRMGLAGDETQYF
TRBV28	TRBJ2-2	CASTPFGGNTGELFF
TRBV7-9	TRBJ1-1	CASVIGGPNTEAFF
TRBV27	TRBJ1-5	CASSGRGKPQHF
TRBV6-5	TRBJ2-5	CASSKFWTSETQYF
TRBV11-3	TRBJ2-1	CASKGGYEQFF
TRBV6-1	TRBJ2-2	CASSERAGNTGELFF